Below are 5 T cell receptor beta chains sequenced from a single sample in a study of shared clonotypes between healthy human individuals. Produced via immunoSEQ multiplex PCR; TCRdb's table is partial and in-frame only. The repertoire includes fewer than 200,000 clones, around 63% of them detected once, and about 10% sits in the top ten. What was sequenced was memory CD4+ T cells sorted from blood. Documented subset: CD45RA-negative fraction. These receptors were taken from a man under 40 in good health.

The chain recombines TRBV21-1 with TRBJ2-3; the tabulated D call, TRBD1, remains unverified against the DNA. TRBV21-1 constitutes a pseudogene. The CDR3 length is 17 residues. The CDR3 DNA reads TGTGCCAGCAGCGCCCAAGGGACAGCCGTACCCACAGATACGCAGTATTTT. Translation gives CASSAQGTAVPTDTQYF.

This chain connects TRBV5-1 to TRBJ2-7; TRBD1 matches 8 bases. Trimming at V came to 4 bases and at J to 7 bases, leaving 10 bases not matched to a gene. CDR1 SGHRS and CDR2 YFSETQ come from the germline V gene. The CDR3 extends over 14 amino acids. The CDR3 region has the DNA TGCGCCAGCAGCGGAGGACAGGGCGAAGGGGAGCAGTACTTC. This translates into CASSGGQGEGEQYF.

The V call is TRBV13, the J call TRBJ1-4, with TRBD1 matching 7 bases. CDR3 length: 14 amino acids. Germline-derived CDR1 and CDR2 are PRHDT and FYEKMQ (reference sequence). The J segment lost 8 bases and the V segment lost 2 bases, leaving 5 bases of the junction unmatched. DNA for the CDR3: TGTGCCAGCAGCTTACAGGGGGGAGGGGAAAAACTGTTTTTT. It translates to CASSLQGGGEKLFF. Filled out from reference TRBV13 and TRBJ1-4, the complete variable domain reads AAGVIQSPRHLIKEKRETATLKCYPIPRHDTVYWYQQGPGQDPQFLISFYEKMQSDKGSIPDRFSAQQFSDYHSELNMSSLELGDSALYFCASSLQGGGEKLFFGSGTQLSVL.

The CDR3: CASKETGSTGELFF. CDR3 DNA sequence: TGTGCCAGCAAAGAGACAGGGAGCACCGGGGAGCTGTTTTTT. This chain joins TRBV6-4 and TRBJ2-2; 7 bases match TRBD1. V trimming: 7 bases; J trimming: 4 bases; junction bases outside the gene matches: 6. CDR1 and CDR2 from the germline V gene are MRHNA and SNTAGT. The CDR3 runs 14 residues.

The sample holds a few counts of this clone. Other DNA sequences in this sample translate to the same CDR3. The chain joins TRBV28 to TRBJ2-7; 7 bases agree with TRBD1. The CDR3 is 12 residues long. Unmatched junction bases numbered 1, after V lost 5 bases and J lost 3 bases. The V gene's germline CDR1 is MDHEN and CDR2 SYDVKM. The CDR3 DNA reads as TGTGCCAGCAGTGGGACAGACTACGAGCAGTACTTC. Amino acids: CASSGTDYEQYF.